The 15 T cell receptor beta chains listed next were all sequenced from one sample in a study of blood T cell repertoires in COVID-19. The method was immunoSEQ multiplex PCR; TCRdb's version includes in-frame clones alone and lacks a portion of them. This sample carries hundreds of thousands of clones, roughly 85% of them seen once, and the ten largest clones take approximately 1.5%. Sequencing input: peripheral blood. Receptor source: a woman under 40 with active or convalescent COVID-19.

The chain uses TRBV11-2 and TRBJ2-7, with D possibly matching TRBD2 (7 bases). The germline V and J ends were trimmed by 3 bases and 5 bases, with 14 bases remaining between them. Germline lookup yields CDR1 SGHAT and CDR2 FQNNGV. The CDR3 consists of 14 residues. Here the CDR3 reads CASSFEQGGHEQYF. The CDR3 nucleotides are TGTGCCAGCAGCTTCGAACAGGGAGGGCACGAGCAGTACTTC.

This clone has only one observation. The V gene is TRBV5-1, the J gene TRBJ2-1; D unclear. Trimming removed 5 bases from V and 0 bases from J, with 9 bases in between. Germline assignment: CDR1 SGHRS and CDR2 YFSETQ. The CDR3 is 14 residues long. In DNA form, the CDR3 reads TGCGCCAGCAGTCCTCTTAGCTCCTACAATGAGCAGTTCTTC. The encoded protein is CASSPLSSYNEQFF.

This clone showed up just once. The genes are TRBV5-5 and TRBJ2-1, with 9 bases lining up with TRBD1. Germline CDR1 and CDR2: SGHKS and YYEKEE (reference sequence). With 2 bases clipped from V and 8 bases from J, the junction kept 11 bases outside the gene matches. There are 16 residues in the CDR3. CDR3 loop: CASSLPPGQGVDEQFF. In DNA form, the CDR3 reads TGTGCCAGCAGCTTACCTCCGGGACAGGGTGTTGATGAGCAGTTCTTC.

The CDR3 here is CSASSGGSYEQYF. CDR3 DNA: TGCAGTGCTAGTAGCGGGGGAAGCTACGAGCAGTACTTC. V and J are TRBV20-1 and TRBJ2-7, with 9 bases matching TRBD2. The CDR3 totals 13 residues. V trimming: 3 bases; J trimming: 3 bases; junction bases outside the gene matches: 3. Germline values: CDR1 DFQATT, CDR2 SNEGSKA (reference sequence).

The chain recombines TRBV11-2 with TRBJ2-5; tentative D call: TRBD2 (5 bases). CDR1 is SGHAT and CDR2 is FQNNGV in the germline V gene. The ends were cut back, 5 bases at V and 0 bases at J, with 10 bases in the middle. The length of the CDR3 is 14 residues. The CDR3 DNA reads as TGTGCCAGCAGCCCTTCGGGGTACCAAGAGACCCAGTACTTC. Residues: CASSPSGYQETQYF. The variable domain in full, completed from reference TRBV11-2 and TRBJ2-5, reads EAGVAQSPRYKIIEKRQSVAFWCNPISGHATLYWYQQILGQGPKLLIQFQNNGVVDDSQLPKDRFSAERLKGVDSTLKIQPAKLEDSAVYLCASSPSGYQETQYFGPGTRLLVL.

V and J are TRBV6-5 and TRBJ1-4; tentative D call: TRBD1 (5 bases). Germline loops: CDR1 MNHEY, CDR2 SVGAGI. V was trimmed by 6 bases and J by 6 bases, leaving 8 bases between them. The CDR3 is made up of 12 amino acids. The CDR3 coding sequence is TGTGCCAGCAGCCAAGGGGATGAAAAACTGTTTTTT. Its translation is CASSQGDEKLFF.

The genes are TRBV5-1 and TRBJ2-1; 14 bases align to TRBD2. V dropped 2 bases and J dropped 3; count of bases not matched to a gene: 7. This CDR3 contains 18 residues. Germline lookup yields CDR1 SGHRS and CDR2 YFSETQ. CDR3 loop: CASSFGLAGGRNYNEQFF. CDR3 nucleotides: TGCGCCAGCAGCTTTGGACTAGCGGGGGGTCGGAACTACAATGAGCAGTTCTTC.

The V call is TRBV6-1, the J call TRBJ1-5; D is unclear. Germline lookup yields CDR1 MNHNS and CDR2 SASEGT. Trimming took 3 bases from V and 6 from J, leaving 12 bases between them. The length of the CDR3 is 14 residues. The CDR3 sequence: CASSDMIHTQPQHF. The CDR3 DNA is TGTGCCAGCAGTGATATGATACATACTCAGCCCCAGCATTTT.

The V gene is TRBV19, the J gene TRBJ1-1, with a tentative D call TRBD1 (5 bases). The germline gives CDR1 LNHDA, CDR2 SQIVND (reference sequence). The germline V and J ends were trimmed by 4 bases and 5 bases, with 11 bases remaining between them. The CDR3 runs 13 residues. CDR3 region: CASSTTVGTEAFF. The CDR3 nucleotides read TGTGCCAGTAGTACGACAGTGGGAACTGAAGCTTTCTTT.

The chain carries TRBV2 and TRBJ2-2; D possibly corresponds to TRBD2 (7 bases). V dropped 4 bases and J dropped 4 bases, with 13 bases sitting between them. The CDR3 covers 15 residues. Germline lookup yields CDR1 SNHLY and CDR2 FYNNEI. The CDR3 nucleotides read TGTGCCAGCAGTGCGGGGGGCGCGGTCACCGGGGAGCTGTTTTTT. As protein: CASSAGGAVTGELFF. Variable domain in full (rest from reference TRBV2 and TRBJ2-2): EPEVTQTPSHQVTQMGQEVILRCVPISNHLYFYWYRQILGQKVEFLVSFYNNEISEKSEIFDDQFSVERPDGSNFTLKIRSTKLEDSAMYFCASSAGGAVTGELFFGEGSRLTVL.

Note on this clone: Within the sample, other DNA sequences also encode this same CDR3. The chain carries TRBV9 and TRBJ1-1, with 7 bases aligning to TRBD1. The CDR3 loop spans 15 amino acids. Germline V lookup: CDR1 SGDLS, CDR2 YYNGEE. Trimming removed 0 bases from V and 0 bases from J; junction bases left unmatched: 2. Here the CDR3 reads CASSVGQGMNTEAFF. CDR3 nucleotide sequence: TGTGCCAGCAGCGTAGGACAGGGTATGAACACTGAAGCTTTCTTT.

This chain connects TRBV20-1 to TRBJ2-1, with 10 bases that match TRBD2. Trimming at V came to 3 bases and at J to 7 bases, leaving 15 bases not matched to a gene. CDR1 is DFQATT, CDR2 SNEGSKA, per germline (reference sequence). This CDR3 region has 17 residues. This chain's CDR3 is CSASGLAEGSRLNEQFF. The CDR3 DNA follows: TGCAGTGCTAGTGGACTAGCGGAGGGCTCTCGATTGAATGAGCAGTTCTTC.

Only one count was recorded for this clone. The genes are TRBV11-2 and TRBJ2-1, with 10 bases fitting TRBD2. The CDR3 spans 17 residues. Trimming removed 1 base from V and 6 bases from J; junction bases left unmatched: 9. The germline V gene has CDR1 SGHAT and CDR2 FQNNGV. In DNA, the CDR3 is TGTGCCAGCAGCTTAGGAGTACTAGCGGGGTCCCTCAATGAGCAGTTCTTC. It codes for CASSLGVLAGSLNEQFF.

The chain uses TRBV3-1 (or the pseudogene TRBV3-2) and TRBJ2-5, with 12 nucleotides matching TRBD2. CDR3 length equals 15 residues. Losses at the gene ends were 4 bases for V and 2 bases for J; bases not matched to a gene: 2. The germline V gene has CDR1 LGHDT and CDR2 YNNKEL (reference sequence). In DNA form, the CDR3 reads TGTGCCAGCAGCCGACTAGCGGGGGAGCAAGAGACCCAGTACTTC. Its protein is CASSRLAGEQETQYF.

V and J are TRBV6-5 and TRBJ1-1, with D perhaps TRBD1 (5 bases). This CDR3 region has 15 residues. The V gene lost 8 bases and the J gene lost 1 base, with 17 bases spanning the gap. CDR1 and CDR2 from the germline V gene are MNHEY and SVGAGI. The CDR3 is CASVLGKQGNTEAFF. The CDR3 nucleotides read TGTGCCAGCGTCCTTGGGAAGCAGGGGAACACTGAAGCTTTCTTT.